Below, 4 T cell receptor beta chains from the same sample are listed, as sequenced in a study of glioma-infiltrating T cells after dendritic cell vaccination (dated by TCRdb to about 2016). Library method: the immunoSEQ multiplex PCR assay. TCRdb took this table from immuneACCESS and kept in-frame rearrangements with V and J called. Such tables lack part of the clones; where checked against another copy, unresolved V genes explain under half of the gap, and the rest is unexplained. Within this sample are 85,000 to 110,000 clones, with 75% to 85% of them counted one time only. Together, the top ten hold roughly 12% of the sample. Sequenced here: blood, sampled before dendritic cell vaccination. The source is a human donor with glioblastoma.

J is TRBJ1-2 and V is TRBV2; 7 bases match TRBD1. Looked up from germline, CDR1 is SNHLY and CDR2 is FYNNEI. The J segment lost 1 base and the V segment lost 5 bases, leaving 10 bases of the junction unmatched. The CDR3 contains 16 residues. The CDR3: CASSPGGTRLNYGYTF. The CDR3 DNA sequence: TGTGCCAGCAGTCCAGGGGGGACAAGGCTTAACTATGGCTACACCTTC.

This chain joins TRBV19 and TRBJ1-1; weak D call: TRBD1 (6 bases). V was trimmed by 6 bases and J by 0 bases, leaving 17 bases between them. The CDR3 length is 16 residues. Germline-derived CDR1 and CDR2 are LNHDA and SQIVND (reference sequence). CDR3 residues: CASSPIQGVMNTEAFF. CDR3 nucleotides: TGTGCCAGTAGCCCGATACAGGGCGTCATGAACACTGAAGCTTTCTTT.

The chain carries TRBV4-2 and TRBJ2-3, with a possible D match to TRBD2 (5 bases). CDR3 size: 14 residues. The V and J ends lost 1 base and 0 bases respectively, with 5 bases between them. Per germline, CDR1 LGHNA and CDR2 YNFKEQ. CDR3 region: CASSQGTSTDTQYF. CDR3 coding DNA: TGTGCCAGCAGCCAAGGGACTAGCACAGATACGCAGTATTTT.

The V call is TRBV5-4, the J call TRBJ2-1, with TRBD2 identical over 7 bases. The CDR3 covers 16 residues. CDR1 SGHNT and CDR2 YYREEE come from the germline V gene (reference sequence). Losses at the gene ends were 3 bases for V and 6 bases for J; bases not matched to a gene: 12. CDR3 bases: TGTGCCAGCAGCTCCTCTTCGGGATGGGAGGGCAATGAGCAGTTCTTC. This gives the protein CASSSSSGWEGNEQFF.